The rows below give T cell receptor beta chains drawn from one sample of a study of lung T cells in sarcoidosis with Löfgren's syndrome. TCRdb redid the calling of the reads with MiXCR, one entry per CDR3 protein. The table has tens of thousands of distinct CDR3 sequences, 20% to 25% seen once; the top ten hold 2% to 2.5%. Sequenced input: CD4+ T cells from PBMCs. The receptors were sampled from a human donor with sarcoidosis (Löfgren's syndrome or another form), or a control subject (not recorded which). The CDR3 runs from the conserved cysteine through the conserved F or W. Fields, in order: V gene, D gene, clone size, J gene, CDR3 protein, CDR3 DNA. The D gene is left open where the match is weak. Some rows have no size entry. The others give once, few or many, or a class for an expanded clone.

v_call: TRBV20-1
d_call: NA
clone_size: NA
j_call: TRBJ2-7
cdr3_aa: CSARPGTGLYEQYF
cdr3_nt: TGCAGTGCTAGGCCAGGGACTGGTCTCTACGAGCAGTACTTC

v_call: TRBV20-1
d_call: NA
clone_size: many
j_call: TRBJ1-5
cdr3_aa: CSARGGGSNQPQHF
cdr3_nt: TGCAGTGCTAGAGGAGGGGGTAGCAATCAGCCCCAGCATTTT

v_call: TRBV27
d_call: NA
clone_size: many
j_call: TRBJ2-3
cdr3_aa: CASSFGGWTDTQYF
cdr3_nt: TGTGCCAGCAGTTTTGGTGGTTGGACAGATACGCAGTATTTT

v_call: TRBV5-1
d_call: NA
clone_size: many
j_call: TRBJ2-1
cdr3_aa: CASSLGNEQFF
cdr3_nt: TGCGCCAGCAGCTTGGGCAATGAGCAGTTCTTC

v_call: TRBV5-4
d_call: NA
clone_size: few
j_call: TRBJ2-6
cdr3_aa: CASKLGDTHSGANVLTF
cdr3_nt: TGTGCCAGCAAACTTGGGGACACCCACTCTGGGGCCAACGTCCTGACTTTC

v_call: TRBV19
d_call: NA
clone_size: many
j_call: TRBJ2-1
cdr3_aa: CASSTRASYNEQFF
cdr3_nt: TGTGCCAGTAGTACTAGGGCCTCCTACAATGAACAGTTCTTC

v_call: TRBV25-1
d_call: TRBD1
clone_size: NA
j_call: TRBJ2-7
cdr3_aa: CASSEFGTGGEQYF
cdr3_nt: TGTGCCAGCAGTGAATTCGGGACAGGGGGCGAGCAGTACTTC

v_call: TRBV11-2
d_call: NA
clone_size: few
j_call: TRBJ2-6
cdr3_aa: CASSLLRGSGANVLTF
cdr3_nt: TGTGCCAGCAGCTTATTACGCGGGTCTGGGGCCAACGTCCTGACTTTC

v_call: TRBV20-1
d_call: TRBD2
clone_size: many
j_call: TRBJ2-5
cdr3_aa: CSAMRPSGVPLQETQYF
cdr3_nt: TGCAGTGCTATGAGACCTAGCGGGGTACCCCTCCAAGAGACCCAGTACTTC

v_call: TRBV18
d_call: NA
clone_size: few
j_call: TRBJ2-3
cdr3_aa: CASSPDRDNTDTQYF
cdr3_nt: TGTGCCAGCTCACCGGACCGGGACAACACAGATACGCAGTATTTT

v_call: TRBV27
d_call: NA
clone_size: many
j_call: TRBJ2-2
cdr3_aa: CASSPGLNTGELFF
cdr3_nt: TGTGCCAGCAGTCCGGGACTGAACACCGGGGAGCTGTTTTTT

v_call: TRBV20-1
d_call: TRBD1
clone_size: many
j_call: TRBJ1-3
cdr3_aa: CSARAFGTGASSGNTIYF
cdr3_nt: TGCAGTGCTAGAGCGTTTGGGACAGGGGCAAGTTCTGGAAACACCATATATTTT

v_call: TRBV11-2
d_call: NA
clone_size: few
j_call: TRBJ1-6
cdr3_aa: CASSLGGSPGNSPLHF
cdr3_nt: TGTGCCAGCAGCTTAGGGGGCAGCCCGGGAAATTCACCCCTCCACTTT

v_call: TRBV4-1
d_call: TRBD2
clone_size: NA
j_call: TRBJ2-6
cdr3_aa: CASSQGGSRANVLTF
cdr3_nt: TGCGCCAGCAGCCAGGGGGGGTCCCGGGCCAACGTCCTGACTTTC

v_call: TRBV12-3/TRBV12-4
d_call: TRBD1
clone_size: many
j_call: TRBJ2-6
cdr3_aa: CASRDRVLAGANVLTF
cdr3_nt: TGTGCCAGCCGGGACAGGGTCTTAGCTGGGGCCAACGTCCTGACTTTC

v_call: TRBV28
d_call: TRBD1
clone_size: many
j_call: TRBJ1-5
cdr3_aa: CASKRARQGVSQPQHF
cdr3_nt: TGTGCCAGCAAAAGAGCTCGACAGGGAGTTAGTCAGCCCCAGCATTTT

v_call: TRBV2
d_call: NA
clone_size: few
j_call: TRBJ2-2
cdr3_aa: CASRISRGNTGELFF
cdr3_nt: TGTGCCAGCAGGATTAGTCGGGGGAACACCGGGGAGCTGTTTTTT

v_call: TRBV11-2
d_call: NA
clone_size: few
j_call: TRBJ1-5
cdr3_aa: CASSQGRDTSNQPQHF
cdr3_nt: TGTGCCAGCAGCCAAGGAAGGGACACCAGCAATCAGCCCCAGCATTTT

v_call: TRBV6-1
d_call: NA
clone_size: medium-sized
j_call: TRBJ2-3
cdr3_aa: CASKTSTDTQYF
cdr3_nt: TGTGCCAGCAAGACCAGCACAGATACGCAGTATTTT

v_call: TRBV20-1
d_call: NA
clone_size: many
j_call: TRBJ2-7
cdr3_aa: CSASKGANEQYF
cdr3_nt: TGCAGTGCTAGTAAAGGGGCAAACGAGCAGTACTTC

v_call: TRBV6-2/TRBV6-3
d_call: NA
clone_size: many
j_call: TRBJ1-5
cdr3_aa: CASSYSSGQPQHF
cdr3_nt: TGTGCCAGCAGTTACTCCTCGGGTCAGCCCCAGCATTTT

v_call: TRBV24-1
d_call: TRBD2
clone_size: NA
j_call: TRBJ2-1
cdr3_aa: CATSDSKGRTATSGRVHEQFF
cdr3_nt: TGTGCCACCAGTGATTCGAAGGGGAGAACAGCGACTAGCGGGAGGGTCCATGAGCAGTTCTTC

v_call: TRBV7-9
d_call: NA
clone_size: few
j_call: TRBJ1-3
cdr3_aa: CASSPFLGASGNTIYF
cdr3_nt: TGTGCCAGCAGCCCGTTCTTGGGGGCCTCTGGAAACACCATATATTTT

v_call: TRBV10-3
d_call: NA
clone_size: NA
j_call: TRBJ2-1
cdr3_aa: CAISEEGSTNEQFF
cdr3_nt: TGTGCCATCAGTGAGGAGGGTAGCACCAATGAGCAGTTCTTC

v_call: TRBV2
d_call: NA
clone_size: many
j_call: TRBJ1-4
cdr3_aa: CASSVTGQLNEKLFF
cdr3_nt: TGTGCCAGCAGTGTAACAGGCCAACTAAATGAAAAACTGTTTTTT

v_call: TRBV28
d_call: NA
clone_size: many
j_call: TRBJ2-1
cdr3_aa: CASSSSGPANEQFF
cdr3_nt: TGTGCCAGCAGTTCATCAGGACCGGCCAATGAGCAGTTCTTC

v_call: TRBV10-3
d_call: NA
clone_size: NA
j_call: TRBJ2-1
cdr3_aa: CAISERAGEQFF
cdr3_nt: TGTGCCATCAGTGAGCGGGCGGGGGAGCAGTTCTTC

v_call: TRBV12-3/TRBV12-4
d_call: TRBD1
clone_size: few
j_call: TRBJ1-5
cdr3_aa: CASSLGTGGFDQPQHF
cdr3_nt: TGTGCCAGCAGTCTAGGGACAGGGGGCTTCGATCAGCCCCAGCATTTT

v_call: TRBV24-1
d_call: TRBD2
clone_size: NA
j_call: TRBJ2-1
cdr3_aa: CATSDPGGGGVYNEQFF
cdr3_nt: TGTGCCACCAGTGACCCGGGAGGCGGGGGGGTGTATAATGAGCAGTTCTTC

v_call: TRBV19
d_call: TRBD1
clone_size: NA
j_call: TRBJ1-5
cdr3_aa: CASSNPGGVKDQPQHF
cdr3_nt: TGTGCCAGTAGTAACCCAGGGGGCGTGAAGGATCAGCCCCAGCATTTT

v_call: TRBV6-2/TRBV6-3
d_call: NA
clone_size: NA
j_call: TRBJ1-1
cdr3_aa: CASAAVQCTEAFF
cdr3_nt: TGTGCCAGCGCCGCCGTGCAGTGTACTGAAGCTTTCTTT

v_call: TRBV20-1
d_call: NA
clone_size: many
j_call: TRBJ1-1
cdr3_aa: CSARGRSMNTEAFF
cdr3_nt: TGCAGTGCTAGAGGTCGTTCTATGAACACTGAAGCTTTCTTT

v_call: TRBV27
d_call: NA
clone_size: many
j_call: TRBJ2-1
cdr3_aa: CASSPWVGGRGRFF
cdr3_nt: TGTGCCAGCAGTCCCTGGGTTGGTGGGAGGGGGCGGTTCTTC

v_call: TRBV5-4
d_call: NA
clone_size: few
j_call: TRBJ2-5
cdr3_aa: CASSLLQGETQYF
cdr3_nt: TGTGCCAGCAGCTTGCTACAGGGTGAGACCCAGTACTTC

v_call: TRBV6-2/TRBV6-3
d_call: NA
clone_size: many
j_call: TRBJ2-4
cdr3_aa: CASSYSLTAKNIQYF
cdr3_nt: TGTGCCAGCAGTTACTCGTTGACAGCCAAAAACATTCAGTACTTC

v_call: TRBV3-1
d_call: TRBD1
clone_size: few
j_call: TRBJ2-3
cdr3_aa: CASSIRDRGADTQYF
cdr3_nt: TGTGCCAGCAGTATCCGGGACAGGGGTGCAGATACGCAGTATTTT

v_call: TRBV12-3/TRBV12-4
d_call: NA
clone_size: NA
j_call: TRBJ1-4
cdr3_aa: CASSFRGTNEKLFF
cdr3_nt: TGTGCCAGCAGTTTTAGGGGGACTAATGAAAAACTGTTTTTT

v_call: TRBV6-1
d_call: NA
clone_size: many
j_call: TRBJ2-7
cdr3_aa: CASSRTSYEQYF
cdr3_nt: TGTGCCAGCAGCCGCACTTCCTACGAGCAGTACTTC

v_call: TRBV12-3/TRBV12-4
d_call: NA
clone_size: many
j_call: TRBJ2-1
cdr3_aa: CASSLRGYEQFF
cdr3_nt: TGTGCCAGCAGTTTGAGAGGGTATGAGCAGTTCTTC

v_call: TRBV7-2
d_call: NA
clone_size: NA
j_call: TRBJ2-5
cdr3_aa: CASSAAGLSETQYF
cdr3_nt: TGTGCCAGCAGCGCCGCCGGGTTGTCAGAGACCCAGTACTTC

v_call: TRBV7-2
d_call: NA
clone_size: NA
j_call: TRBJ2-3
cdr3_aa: CASSHGGYTDTQYF
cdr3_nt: TGTGCCAGCAGCCACGGGGGCTACACAGATACGCAGTATTTT

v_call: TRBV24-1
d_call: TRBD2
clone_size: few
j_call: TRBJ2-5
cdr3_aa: CATSDLSGGRAETQYF
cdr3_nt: TGTGCCACCAGTGATTTGAGCGGGGGGCGCGCGGAGACCCAGTACTTC

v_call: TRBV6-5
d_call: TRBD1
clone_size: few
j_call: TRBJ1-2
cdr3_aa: CASSYDRGNGYTF
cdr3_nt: TGTGCCAGCAGTTACGACAGGGGGAACGGCTACACCTTC

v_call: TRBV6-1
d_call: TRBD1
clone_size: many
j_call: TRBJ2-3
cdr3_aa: CASSEEIARTGAEDTQYF
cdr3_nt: TGTGCCAGCAGTGAAGAGATAGCGAGGACAGGGGCGGAAGATACGCAGTATTTT

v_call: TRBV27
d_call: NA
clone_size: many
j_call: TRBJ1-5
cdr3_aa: CATRAGGLYNQPQHF
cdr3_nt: TGTGCCACCAGAGCGGGGGGCCTCTACAATCAGCCCCAGCATTTT

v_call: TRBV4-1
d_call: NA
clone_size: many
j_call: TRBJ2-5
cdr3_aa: CASSQAARVETQYF
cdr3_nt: TGCGCCAGCAGCCAAGCGGCCAGGGTTGAGACCCAGTACTTC

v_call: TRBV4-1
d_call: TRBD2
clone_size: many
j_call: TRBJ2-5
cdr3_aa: CASSRKEGLDETQYF
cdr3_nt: TGCGCCAGCAGCCGAAAAGAAGGACTAGATGAGACCCAGTACTTC

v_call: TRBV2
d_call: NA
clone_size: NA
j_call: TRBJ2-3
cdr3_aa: CSSKYRQTDTQYF
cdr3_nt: TGTTCCAGCAAATATAGGCAAACAGATACGCAGTATTTT

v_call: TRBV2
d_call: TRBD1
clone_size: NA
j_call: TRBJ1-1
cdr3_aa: CASSLRQGMNTETFF
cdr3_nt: TGTGCCAGCAGTCTTCGACAGGGTATGAACACTGAAACTTTCTTT

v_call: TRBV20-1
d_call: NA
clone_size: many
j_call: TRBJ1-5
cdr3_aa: CSARGEYSNQPQHF
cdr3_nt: TGCAGTGCTAGAGGGGAGTATAGCAATCAGCCCCAGCATTTT